This is a list of T cell receptor beta chains from one sample in a study of cytomegalovirus exposure and HLA in healthy donors. Data came from immunoSEQ multiplex PCR; TCRdb stores just in-frame clones and leaves some out. The sample has nearly 110,000 clones; roughly 77% are singletons. Source material: PBMCs. The receptors here all came from a middle-aged man in good health and CMV-seronegative. CDR3s include the opening cysteine and the closing phenylalanine or tryptophan. The order of the fields is clone size, V gene, D gene, J gene, CDR3 protein, CDR3 DNA. A D gene is named only where the DNA matches it firmly. Clone size is shown for a subset of rows, as once, few, many or a class of expanded clone.

.	TRBV6-1	TRBD2	TRBJ2-3	CASRSAAGEGDTQYF	TGTGCCAGCAGGAGTGCTGCGGGGGAAGGAGATACGCAGTATTTT
.	TRBV6-5	.	TRBJ2-7	CASSRGGSSYEQYF	TGTGCCAGCAGCCGGGGTGGAAGCTCCTACGAGCAGTACTTC
.	TRBV5-6	.	TRBJ1-2	CASSTGFGYTF	TGTGCCAGCAGTACAGGATTCGGCTACACCTTC
.	TRBV6-6	.	TRBJ2-7	CASNQQGNTKEQYF	TGTGCCAGCAACCAACAGGGAAATACTAAGGAGCAGTACTTC
.	TRBV6-6	.	TRBJ1-2	CASSWVRTASPFF	TGTGCCAGCAGTTGGGTCAGGACAGCTAGCCCTTTCTTC
.	TRBV2	.	TRBJ2-7	CASSEQQGPYEQYF	TGTGCCAGCAGTGAACAGCAGGGGCCCTACGAGCAGTACTTC
.	TRBV9	.	TRBJ2-5	CASSVGVRGETQYF	TGTGCCAGCAGCGTAGGGGTTAGGGGAGAGACCCAGTACTTC
.	TRBV15	.	TRBJ2-1	CATSRHFLTQGSYNEQFF	TGTGCCACCAGCAGACACTTCCTTACCCAGGGCTCCTACAATGAGCAGTTCTTC
.	TRBV28	TRBD1	TRBJ2-1	CASWDRHNEQFF	TGTGCCAGCTGGGACAGACACAATGAGCAGTTCTTC
.	TRBV2	TRBD1	TRBJ1-1	CASRRGPLSMNTEAFF	TGTGCCAGCCGTAGGGGGCCACTATCTATGAACACTGAAGCTTTCTTT
once	TRBV29-1	.	TRBJ2-7	CSARGASYEQYF	TGCAGCGCCAGGGGGGCTAGTTACGAGCAGTACTTC
.	TRBV7-2	TRBD2	TRBJ2-1	CASSLGTSNNEQFF	TGTGCCAGCAGCTTGGGGACTAGCAATAATGAGCAGTTCTTC
.	TRBV9	.	TRBJ1-1	CASSAAGTSYTEAFF	TGTGCCAGCAGCGCGGCCGGGACATCCTACACTGAAGCTTTCTTT
.	TRBV2	.	TRBJ1-2	CASSAQDYGYTF	TGTGCCAGCAGTGCCCAGGACTATGGCTACACCTTC
.	TRBV6-6	TRBD2	TRBJ2-7	CASSPHGGGTYEQYF	TGTGCCAGCAGTCCCCATGGCGGGGGGACCTACGAGCAGTACTTC
.	TRBV2	.	TRBJ1-2	CASSETQSYGQSYGYTF	TGTGCCAGCAGTGAAACTCAATCCTACGGACAGAGCTATGGCTACACCTTC
.	TRBV15	.	TRBJ2-7	CATSKELSYEQYF	TGTGCCACCAGCAAGGAGCTTTCCTACGAGCAGTACTTC
.	TRBV2	.	TRBJ2-3	CASSESVVAGEDTQYF	TGTGCCAGCAGTGAATCGGTAGTGGCAGGGGAAGATACGCAGTATTTT
.	TRBV7-2	TRBD2	TRBJ2-3	CASSRIFAGGTSTDTQYF	TGTGCCAGCAGCCGAATCTTCGCGGGGGGGACTAGCACAGATACGCAGTATTTT
.	TRBV5-4	TRBD1	TRBJ2-2	CASSWDRGNTGELFF	TGTGCCAGCAGCTGGGACAGGGGGAACACCGGGGAGCTGTTTTTT
.	TRBV5-1	.	TRBJ1-2	CASSFQGGYGYTF	TGCGCCAGCAGCTTCCAGGGAGGCTATGGCTACACCTTC
.	TRBV7-6	.	TRBJ1-3	CASSLEEGSGNTIYF	TGTGCCAGCAGCTTAGAGGAGGGTTCTGGAAACACCATATATTTT
.	TRBV6-1	TRBD1	TRBJ1-1	CASSGMQGAREAFF	TGTGCCAGCAGTGGGATGCAGGGGGCGCGGGAAGCTTTCTTT
.	TRBV5-1	.	TRBJ2-7	CASSPPPQDTFSYEQYF	TGCGCCAGCAGCCCCCCCCCACAGGACACCTTCTCCTACGAGCAGTACTTC
.	TRBV27	.	TRBJ1-2	CASSFTREGGYTF	TGTGCCAGCAGTTTCACACGGGAGGGTGGCTACACCTTC
.	TRBV2	TRBD1	TRBJ1-4	CASSRDSQANEKLFF	TGTGCCAGCAGTCGGGACAGCCAAGCGAATGAAAAACTGTTTTTT
.	TRBV28	.	TRBJ2-7	CAGGGGASEQYF	TGTGCCGGCGGCGGGGGCGCGTCCGAGCAGTACTTC
few	TRBV2	.	TRBJ2-2	CATSPRGTNTGELFF	TGTGCCACTTCCCCAAGGGGGACCAACACCGGGGAGCTGTTTTTT
.	TRBV19	TRBD1	TRBJ2-7	CASSIGGQAYEQYF	TGTGCCAGTAGTATAGGGGGACAGGCCTACGAGCAGTACTTC
.	TRBV19	.	TRBJ1-6	CASRQGSNSPLHF	TGTGCCAGTCGTCAGGGATCTAATTCACCCCTCCACTTT
.	TRBV6-4	TRBD1	TRBJ1-1	CASSPQGGNTEAFF	TGTGCCAGCAGTCCACAGGGGGGGAACACTGAAGCTTTCTTT
.	TRBV6-7	.	TRBJ2-3	CASTIRVDTQYF	TGTGCCAGCACTATCCGGGTGGATACGCAGTATTTT
.	TRBV6-6	TRBD2	TRBJ2-1	CASRPGTSGYNEQFF	TGTGCCAGCAGACCCGGGACTAGCGGTTACAATGAGCAGTTCTTC
.	TRBV18	.	TRBJ1-1	CASSPPEGLAEAFF	TGTGCCAGCTCACCACCGGAGGGGCTGGCTGAAGCTTTCTTT
.	TRBV5-6	.	TRBJ2-7	CASSLGLAYYEQYF	TGTGCCAGCAGCTTGGGGCTAGCCTACTACGAGCAGTACTTC
.	TRBV11-3	.	TRBJ2-2	CASSLEGTGAGELFF	TGTGCCAGCAGCTTAGAGGGTACGGGGGCCGGGGAGCTGTTTTTT
.	TRBV9	.	TRBJ2-5	CASSVDGGGGGAVETQYF	TGTGCCAGCAGCGTAGATGGCGGGGGTGGGGGGGCGGTGGAGACCCAGTACTTC
.	TRBV21-1	.	TRBJ2-4	CASSRIQELAKNIQYF	TGTGCCAGCAGCAGGATACAGGAGCTAGCCAAAAACATTCAGTACTTC
.	TRBV5-1	.	TRBJ1-1	CASSLRVGASEAFF	TGCGCCAGCAGCTTGAGGGTGGGGGCGTCTGAAGCTTTCTTT
once	TRBV6-5	.	TRBJ1-2	CASSRSPDGLYGYTF	TGTGCCAGCAGTCGAAGCCCTGACGGACTCTATGGCTACACCTTC
.	TRBV4-1	.	TRBJ2-2	CASSQRQASNTGELFF	TGCGCCAGCAGCCAAAGGCAGGCCTCGAACACCGGGGAGCTGTTTTTT
.	TRBV5-4	TRBD2	TRBJ2-1	CASGGGSSYNEQFF	TGTGCCAGCGGCGGGGGGAGCTCCTACAATGAGCAGTTCTTC
few	TRBV7-9	.	TRBJ2-7	CASSIRVSGVGYEQYF	TGTGCCAGCAGCATACGGGTATCCGGGGTTGGCTACGAGCAGTACTTC
.	TRBV5-4	.	TRBJ1-2	CASSPLPGQNYGYTF	TGTGCCAGCAGCCCCCTTCCAGGACAGAACTATGGCTACACCTTC
.	TRBV4-1	.	TRBJ2-3	CASSQVRQGSDTQYF	TGCGCCAGCAGCCAAGTAAGGCAGGGGTCAGATACGCAGTATTTT
.	TRBV6-6	.	TRBJ1-5	CASSYSYTRSGQPQHF	TGTGCCAGCAGTTACTCGTACACAAGGTCAGGACAGCCCCAGCATTTT
.	TRBV27	TRBD2	TRBJ2-3	CASRSTSGGSNTQYF	TGTGCCAGCAGGTCGACTAGCGGGGGCTCTAATACGCAGTATTTT